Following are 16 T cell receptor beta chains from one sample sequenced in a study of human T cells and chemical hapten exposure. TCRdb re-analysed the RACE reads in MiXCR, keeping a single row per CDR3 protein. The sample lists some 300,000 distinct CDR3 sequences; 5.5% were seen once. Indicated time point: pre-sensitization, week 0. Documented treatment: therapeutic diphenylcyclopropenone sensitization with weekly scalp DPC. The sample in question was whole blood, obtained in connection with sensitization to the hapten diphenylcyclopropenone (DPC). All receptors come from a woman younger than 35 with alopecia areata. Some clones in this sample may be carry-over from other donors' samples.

The CDR3 DNA follows: TGTGCCAGCAGTGCCCCCCCCAGGGTAGTGCTGGGAGTCGGCGGTACGCAGTATTTT. This encodes CASSAPPRVVLGVGGTQYF. The V and J genes are TRBV12-3 or TRBV12-4 and TRBJ2-3; D tentatively reads TRBD1 or TRBD2 (5 bases each). The V and J ends lost 5 bases and 8 bases respectively, with 32 bases between them. The CDR3 is 19 amino acids.

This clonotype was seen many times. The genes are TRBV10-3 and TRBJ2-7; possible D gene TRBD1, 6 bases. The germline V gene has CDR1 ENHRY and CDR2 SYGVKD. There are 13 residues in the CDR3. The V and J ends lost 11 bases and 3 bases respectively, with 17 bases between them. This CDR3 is CASQAGDIYEQYF. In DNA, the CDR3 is TGTGCCTCCCAGGCAGGGGACATCTACGAGCAGTACTTC.

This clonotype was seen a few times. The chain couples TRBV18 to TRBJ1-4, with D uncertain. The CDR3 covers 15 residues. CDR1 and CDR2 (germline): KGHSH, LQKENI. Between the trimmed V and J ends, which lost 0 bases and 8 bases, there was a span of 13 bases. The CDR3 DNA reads TGTGCCAGCTCACCACCGGACTCAGCGGGGGAAAAACTGTTTTTT. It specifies CASSPPDSAGEKLFF.

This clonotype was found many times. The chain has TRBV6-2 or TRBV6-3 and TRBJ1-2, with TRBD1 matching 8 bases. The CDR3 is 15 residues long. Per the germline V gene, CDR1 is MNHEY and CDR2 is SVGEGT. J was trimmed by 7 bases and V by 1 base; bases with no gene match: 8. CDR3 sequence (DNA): TGTGCCAGCAGTTACTATGGGACAGGCGGCGCTGGCTACACCTTC. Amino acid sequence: CASSYYGTGGAGYTF.

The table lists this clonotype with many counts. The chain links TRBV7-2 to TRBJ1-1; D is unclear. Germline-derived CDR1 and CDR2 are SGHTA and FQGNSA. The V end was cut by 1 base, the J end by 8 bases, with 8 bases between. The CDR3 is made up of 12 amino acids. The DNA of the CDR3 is TGTGCCAGCAGCTTAGGACGTTTGGAAGCTTTCTTT. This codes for CASSLGRLEAFF.

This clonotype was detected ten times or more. In nucleotides, the CDR3 is TGCAGTGCTAGATTATGGGGGGCGTATGAAAAACTGTTTTTT. It specifies CSARLWGAYEKLFF. J is TRBJ1-4 and V is TRBV20-1, with D perhaps TRBD1 (6 bases). This CDR3 spans 14 amino acids. Germline CDR1 DFQATT, CDR2 SNEGSKA (reference sequence). Deletions cut 2 bases from V and 6 bases from J, with 13 bases between.

The CDR3 sequence is CATSRASGGTEAFF. Written as DNA, the CDR3 is TGTGCCACCAGCAGAGCCAGCGGTGGGACTGAAGCTTTCTTT. The V gene is TRBV15, the J gene TRBJ1-1; D is unresolved. V was clipped by 1 base and J by 5 bases, with 11 bases between them. The CDR3 covers 14 residues. Germline V CDR1 and CDR2: LNHNV, YYDKDF (reference sequence).

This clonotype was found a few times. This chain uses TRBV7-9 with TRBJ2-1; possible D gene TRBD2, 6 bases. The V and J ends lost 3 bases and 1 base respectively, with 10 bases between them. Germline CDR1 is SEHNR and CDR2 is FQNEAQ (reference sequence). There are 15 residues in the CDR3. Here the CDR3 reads CASSFPGGSYNEQFF. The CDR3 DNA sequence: TGTGCCAGCAGCTTCCCAGGAGGGTCCTACAATGAGCAGTTCTTC.

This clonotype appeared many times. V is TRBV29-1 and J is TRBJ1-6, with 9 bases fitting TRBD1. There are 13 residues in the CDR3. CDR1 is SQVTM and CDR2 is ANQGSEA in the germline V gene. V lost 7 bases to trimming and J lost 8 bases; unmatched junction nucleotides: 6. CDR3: CSATQGADSPLHF. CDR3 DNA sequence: TGCAGCGCGACACAGGGGGCAGATTCACCCCTCCACTTT.

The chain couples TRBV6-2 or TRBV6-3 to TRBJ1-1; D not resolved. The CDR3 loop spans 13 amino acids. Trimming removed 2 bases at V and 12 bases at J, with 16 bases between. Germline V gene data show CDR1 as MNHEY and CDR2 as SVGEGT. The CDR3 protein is CASSYPLQPGTFF. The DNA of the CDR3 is TGTGCCAGCAGTTACCCCCTTCAACCGGGAACTTTCTTT.

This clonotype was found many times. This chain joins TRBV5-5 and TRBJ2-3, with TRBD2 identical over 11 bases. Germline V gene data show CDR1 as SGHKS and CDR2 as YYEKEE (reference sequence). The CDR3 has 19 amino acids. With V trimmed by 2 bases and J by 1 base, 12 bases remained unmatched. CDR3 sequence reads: CASSFSTTSGDFGTDTQYF. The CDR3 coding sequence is TGTGCCAGCAGCTTCTCTACGACTAGCGGGGACTTCGGCACAGATACGCAGTATTTT.

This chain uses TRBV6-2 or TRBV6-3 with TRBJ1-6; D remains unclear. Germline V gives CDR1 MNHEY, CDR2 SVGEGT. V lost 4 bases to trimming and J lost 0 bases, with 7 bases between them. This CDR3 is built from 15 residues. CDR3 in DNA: TGTGCCAGCAGTTTCCAGAGCTCCTATAATTCACCCCTCCACTTT. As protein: CASSFQSSYNSPLHF.

The CDR3 region is CASSLIGYGYTF. The CDR3 DNA follows: TGTGCCAGCAGTTTGATTGGATATGGCTACACCTTC. The genes are TRBV28 and TRBJ1-2; D gene unclear. V was shortened by 3 bases and J by 5 bases, with 7 bases between the two germline ends. Germline CDR1 and CDR2: MDHEN and SYDVKM. The CDR3 runs to 12 residues.

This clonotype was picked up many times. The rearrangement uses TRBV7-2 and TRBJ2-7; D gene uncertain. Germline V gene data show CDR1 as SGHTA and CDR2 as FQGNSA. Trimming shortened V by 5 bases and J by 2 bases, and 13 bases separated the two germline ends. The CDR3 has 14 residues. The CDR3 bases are TGTGCCAGCAGCCGTCCCTTCAATACCTACGAGCAGTACTTC. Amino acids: CASSRPFNTYEQYF. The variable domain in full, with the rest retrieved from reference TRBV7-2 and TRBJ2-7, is GAGVSQSPSNKVTEKGKDVELRCDPISGHTALYWYRQSLGQGLEFLIYFQGNSAPDKSGLPSDRFSAERTGGSVSTLTIQRTQQEDSAVYLCASSRPFNTYEQYFGPGTRLTVT.

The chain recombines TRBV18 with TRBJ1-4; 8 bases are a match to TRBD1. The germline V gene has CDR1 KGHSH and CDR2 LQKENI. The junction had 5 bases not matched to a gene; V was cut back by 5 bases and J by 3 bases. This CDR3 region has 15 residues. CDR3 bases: TGTGCCAGCTCAACCGACAGGGGCTCTAATGAAAAACTGTTTTTT. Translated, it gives CASSTDRGSNEKLFF.

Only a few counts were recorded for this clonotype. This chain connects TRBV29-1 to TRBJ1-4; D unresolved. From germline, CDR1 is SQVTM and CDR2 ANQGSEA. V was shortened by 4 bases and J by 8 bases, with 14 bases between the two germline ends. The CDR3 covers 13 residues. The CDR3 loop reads CSVGSRSDEKLFF. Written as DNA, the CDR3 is TGCAGCGTTGGGTCGAGGTCGGACGAAAAACTGTTTTTT.